Sequencing of this TCR beta chain was carried out in a study of early T cells in non-severe SARS-CoV-2 infection. Attached unique molecular identifiers marked individual cDNA molecules. TCRdb re-analysed the 5' RACE reads in MiXCR, keeping a single row per CDR3 protein. The table includes tens of thousands of distinct CDR3 sequences, 8.5% to 10% detected once. This clonotype was seen many times. Its antigen is still unknown. Overall study findings and caveats: VDJdb-based matching was biased toward anti-spike CD8 responses and missed private and CD4 specificities.

The sequenced sample was whole blood, obtained at baseline. The receptor was derived from an adult who was a healthcare worker with PCR-confirmed SARS-CoV-2 infection or an uninfected control (not recorded which).

CDR3 bases: TGTGCCAGCAGTTTAGGAGGGACCGAGCAGTACTTC. Amino acids: CASSLGGTEQYF. The chain has TRBV12-3 or TRBV12-4 and TRBJ2-7; D might be TRBD1 or TRBD2, each matching 5 bases. CDR3 length: 12 residues. The germline V and J ends were trimmed by 1 base and 6 bases, with 7 bases remaining between them.